This T cell receptor (beta chain) was documented in a study of T cell responses to AZD1222 COVID-19 vaccine (dated by TCRdb to the early 2020s). Regarding the research as a whole: AZD1222 recipients given second doses at about 4 weeks or at about 12 weeks were pooled, since spike-specific TCR depth and breadth were not found to differ between the two schedules. A total of approximately 240 trial participants underwent TCR sequencing, of whom approximately 210 received two doses of AZD1222 and some 25 received two doses of the MenACWY control vaccine. Trial participants were enrolled by age into 18-55, 56-69 and 70-plus year subgroups, with roughly 150, 30 and 60 TCR-sequenced participants respectively. What the authors observed across the whole study: Because no day 14 peak-response samples were available, repertoires were characterized only after the peak T cell response. Conclusions about previously exposed vaccinees are limited because only six or seven AZD1222 recipients were SARS-CoV-2 seropositive at baseline. A significant rise in spike-specific TCR breadth and depth was observed after two AZD1222 doses relative to day 0 and relative to MenACWY recipients. Nearly half of unique spike-specific TCRs reportedly recognized epitopes outside regions mutated in the B.1.351 and B.1.1.7 variants. CD4 TCRs associated with the vaccine covered the entire spike protein, and the dominant responses were in regions 160-218 and 743-854. Participants were mostly white British, with more females than males. The authors suggested clonal diversity may have been underestimated. In the small 56-69-year group, the increase in depth fell short of significance, most likely because of low power.

About this clone itself: Its antigen is unknown. The record has no base qualities; no much larger clone is one base away.

The time point label, as the study defines it: baseline before first vaccination. Samples from vaccinated people were obtained from the UK trials COV001 and COV002, which included a single-blind randomized controlled phase 2/3 trial of AZD1222 (ChAdOx1 nCoV-19) in healthy adults. For TCRbeta chain sequencing, PBMC samples from trial participants were taken at day 0 and at day 28 after the second dose. The CDR3 runs 13 residues from the cysteine to the phenylalanine. Only the CDR3 portion is preserved as DNA: 39 bases, with reading frame beginning at the first base. According to the germline V gene, CDR1 reads SGHDN and CDR2 reads FVKESK. At the junction V is shortened by 4 bases and J by 0 bases, with 6 bases in between. The CDR3 regions of human TCRbeta chains were analyzed by immunosequencing. In the source study's methods: Repertoire TCRs were matched against a reference library of SARS-CoV-2-specific TCRs generated with the MIRA antigen-specificity platform. Breadth was defined as the fraction of unique TCRs that were SARS-CoV-2-associated. Depth was defined as the fraction of total T cells that were SARS-CoV-2-associated. Using the MIRA data, each spike-specific TCR was assigned both to the spike region to which the TCR was reactive and to a CD4 or CD8 class. Log10-transformed breadth and depth values were compared by one-way ANOVA with Sidak's multiple comparisons tests. Here the immuneACCESS table is served through TCRdb, limited to in-frame sequences with V and J called. Missing clones are a known gap in these copies; in checked studies unresolved V genes cover under half, and the rest lacks a known reason. D and trimming were read from the DNA, whereas the V and J calls and clone size are those reported in that table. This sample has around 78,000 clones in its table, and roughly nine tenths of those were observed once. Clones ranked in the top ten supply approximately 4.5% of the sample.

Specimen: peripheral blood, collected on day 0 of AZD1222 vaccination. The sequence came from an adult in good health. The receptor chain draws on TRBV14 and TRBJ1-1; no D gene call is confident. The bases read TGTGCCAGCAGCCTCTACATGAACACTGAAGCTTTCTTT. This encodes CASSLYMNTEAFF. Here the CDR3 is joined to the reference TRBV14 and TRBJ1-1 genes, and the full variable domain is: EAGVTQFPSHSVIEKGQTVTLRCDPISGHDNLYWYRRVMGKEIKFLLHFVKESKQDESGMPNNRFLAERTGGTYSTLKVQPAELEDSGVYFCASSLYMNTEAFFGQGTRLTVV.